This T cell receptor (beta chain) was retrieved from a study of CD8 T cells in ankylosing spondylitis. MiXCR, applied by TCRdb to the 5' RACE reads, yields one record per CDR3 protein. This sample has 300,000 to 350,000 distinct CDR3 sequences, with less than 25% found just once. Study-level results: Made up of under 10 highly homologous variants, a TCR beta motif appeared characteristic of ankylosing spondylitis blood.

A few counts support this clonotype. Its specificity is unknown. The germline V and J ends were trimmed by 3 bases and 7 bases, with 21 bases remaining between them. CDR3 length: 16 amino acids. CDR1 is MGHDK and CDR2 is SYGVNS in the germline V gene. The TCR comes from a female donor with ankylosing spondylitis or in good health (not recorded which). This rearrangement joins TRBV25-1 to TRBJ2-5; perhaps TRBD1 as D (5 bases). What was sequenced was blood, either unsorted or a sorted T cell fraction (not recorded which). This chain's CDR3 is CASSDKVKGQGATQYF. In DNA, the CDR3 is TGTGCCAGCAGTGATAAGGTTAAGGGGCAGGGCGCGACCCAGTACTTC.